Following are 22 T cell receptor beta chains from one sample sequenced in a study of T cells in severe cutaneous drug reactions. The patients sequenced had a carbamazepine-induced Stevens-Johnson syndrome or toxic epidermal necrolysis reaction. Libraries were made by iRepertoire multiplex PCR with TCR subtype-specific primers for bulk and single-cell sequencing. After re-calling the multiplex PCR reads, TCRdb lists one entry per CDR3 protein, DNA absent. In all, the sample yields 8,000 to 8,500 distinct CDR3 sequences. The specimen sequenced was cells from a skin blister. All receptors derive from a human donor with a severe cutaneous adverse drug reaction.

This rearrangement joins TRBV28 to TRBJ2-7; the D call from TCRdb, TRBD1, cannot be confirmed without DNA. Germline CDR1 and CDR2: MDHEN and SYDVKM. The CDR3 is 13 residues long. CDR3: CASSETWADEQYF.

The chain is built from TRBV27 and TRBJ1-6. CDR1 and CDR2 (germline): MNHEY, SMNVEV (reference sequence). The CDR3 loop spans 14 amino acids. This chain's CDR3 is CASRLGYGESPLHF.

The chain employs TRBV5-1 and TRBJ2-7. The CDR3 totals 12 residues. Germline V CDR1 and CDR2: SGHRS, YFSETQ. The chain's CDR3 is CASTDSSYEQYF.

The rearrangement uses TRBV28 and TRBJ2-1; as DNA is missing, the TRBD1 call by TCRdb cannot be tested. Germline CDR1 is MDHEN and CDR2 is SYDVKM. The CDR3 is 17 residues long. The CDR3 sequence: CASSFRARQGRSNEQFF.

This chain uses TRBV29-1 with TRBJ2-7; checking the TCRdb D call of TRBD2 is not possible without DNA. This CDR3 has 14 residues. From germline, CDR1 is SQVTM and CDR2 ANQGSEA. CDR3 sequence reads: CSVLQQGTTYEQYF.

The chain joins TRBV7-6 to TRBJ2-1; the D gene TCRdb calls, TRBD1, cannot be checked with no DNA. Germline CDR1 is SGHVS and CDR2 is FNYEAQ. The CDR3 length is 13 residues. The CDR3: CASSTPPNNEQFF.

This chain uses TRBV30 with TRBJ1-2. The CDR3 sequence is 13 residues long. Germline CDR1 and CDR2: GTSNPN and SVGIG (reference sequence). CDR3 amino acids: CAWIGALTDGYTF.

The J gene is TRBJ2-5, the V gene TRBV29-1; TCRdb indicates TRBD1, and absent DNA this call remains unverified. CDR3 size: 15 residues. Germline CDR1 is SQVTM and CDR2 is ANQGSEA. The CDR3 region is CSVDQTGVGGETQYF.

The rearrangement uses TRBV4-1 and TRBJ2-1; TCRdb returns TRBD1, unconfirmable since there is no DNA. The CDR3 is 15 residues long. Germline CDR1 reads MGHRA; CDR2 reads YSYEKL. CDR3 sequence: CASSQGGSLYNEQFF.

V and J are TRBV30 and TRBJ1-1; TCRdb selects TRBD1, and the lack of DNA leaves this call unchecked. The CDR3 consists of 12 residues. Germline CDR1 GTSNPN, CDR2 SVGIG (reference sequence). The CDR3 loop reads CAWNQGFTEAFF.

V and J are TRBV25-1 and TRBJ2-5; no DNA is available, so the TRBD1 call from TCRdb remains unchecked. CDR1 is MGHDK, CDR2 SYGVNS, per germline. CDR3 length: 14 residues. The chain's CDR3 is CASSEFKGGETQYF.

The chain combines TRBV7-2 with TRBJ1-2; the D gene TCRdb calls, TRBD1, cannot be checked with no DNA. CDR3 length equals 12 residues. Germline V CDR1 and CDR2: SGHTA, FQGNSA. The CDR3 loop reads CASSPWGPGYTF. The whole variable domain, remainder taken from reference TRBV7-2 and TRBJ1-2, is GAGVSQSPSNKVTEKGKDVELRCDPISGHTALYWYRQSLGQGLEFLIYFQGNSAPDKSGLPSDRFSAERTGGSVSTLTIQRTQQEDSAVYLCASSPWGPGYTFGSGTRLTVV.

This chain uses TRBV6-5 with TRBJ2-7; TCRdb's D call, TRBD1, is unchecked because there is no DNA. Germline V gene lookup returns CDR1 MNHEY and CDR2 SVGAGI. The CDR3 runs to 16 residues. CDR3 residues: CASSYTPGQGDGEQYF.

CDR3 region: CASLETSGSYNEQFF. V is TRBV27 and J is TRBJ2-1; TCRdb's assignment of TRBD2 cannot be checked, as there is no DNA. Germline assignment: CDR1 MNHEY and CDR2 SMNVEV (reference sequence). This CDR3 comprises 15 residues.

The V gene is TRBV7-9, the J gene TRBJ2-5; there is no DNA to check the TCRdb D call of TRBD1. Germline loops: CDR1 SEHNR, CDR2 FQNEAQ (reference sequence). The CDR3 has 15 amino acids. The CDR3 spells CASSPASQGMETQYF.

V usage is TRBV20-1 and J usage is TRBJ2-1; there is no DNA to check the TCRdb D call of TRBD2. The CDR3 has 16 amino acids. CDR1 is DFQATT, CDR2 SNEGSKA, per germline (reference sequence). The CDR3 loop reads CSASGTSGEGWDEQFF.

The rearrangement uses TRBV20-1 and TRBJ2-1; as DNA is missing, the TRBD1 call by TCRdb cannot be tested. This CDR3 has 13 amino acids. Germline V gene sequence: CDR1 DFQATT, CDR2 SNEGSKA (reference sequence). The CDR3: CSARRTWGDEQFF.

Here the CDR3 reads CASRASGILYEQYF. The V and J genes are TRBV28 and TRBJ2-7; no DNA is available, so the TRBD2 call from TCRdb remains unchecked. Germline assignment: CDR1 MDHEN and CDR2 SYDVKM. The CDR3 loop spans 14 amino acids.

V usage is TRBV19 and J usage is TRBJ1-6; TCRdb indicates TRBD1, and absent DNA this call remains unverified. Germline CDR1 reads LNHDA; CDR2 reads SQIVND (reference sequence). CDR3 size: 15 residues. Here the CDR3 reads CASSIPDSENSPLHF.

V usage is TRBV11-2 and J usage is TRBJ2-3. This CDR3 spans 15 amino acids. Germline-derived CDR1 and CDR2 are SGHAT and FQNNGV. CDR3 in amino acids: CASSSSGYSTDTQYF.

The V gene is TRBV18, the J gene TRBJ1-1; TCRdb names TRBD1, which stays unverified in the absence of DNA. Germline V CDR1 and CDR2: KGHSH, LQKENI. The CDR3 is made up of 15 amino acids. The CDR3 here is CASSPRPTVNTEAFF.

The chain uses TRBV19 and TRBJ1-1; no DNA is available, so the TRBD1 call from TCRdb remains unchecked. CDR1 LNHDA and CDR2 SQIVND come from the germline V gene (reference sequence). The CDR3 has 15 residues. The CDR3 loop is CASSKRDSLNTEAFF.